This T cell receptor beta chain was documented in a study of T cell responses to AZD1222 COVID-19 vaccine. Study outcomes and limitations: Across the whole spike, CD4 TCRs peaked at regions 160-218 and 743-854. Just a handful of people given AZD1222 tested seropositive at baseline. Clonal diversity was possibly underestimated, and the donors were mostly white British, with more females. Receipt of two AZD1222 doses was followed by a rise in Spike-specific TCR breadth and depth.

Clones were read by immunoSEQ multiplex PCR, and TCRdb kept only the in-frame ones, dropping some. In the table there are 200,000 to 300,000 clones, 85% to 95% of which are singletons. The CDR3 contains 14 residues. Trimming shortened V by 2 bases and J by 5 bases, and 13 bases separated the two germline ends. Germline loops: CDR1 SGHNT, CDR2 YYREEE (reference sequence). Remarks on this clone: The antigen is undetermined.

This clonotype was obtained from an adult in good health. The source material was peripheral blood, sampled on day 0 of AZD1222 vaccination. The chain combines TRBV5-4 with TRBJ2-5; no reliable D call. The CDR3 nucleotides read TGTGCCAGCAGCTTTAACGGAGCGATCGAGACCCAGTACTTC. Translated, it gives CASSFNGAIETQYF.